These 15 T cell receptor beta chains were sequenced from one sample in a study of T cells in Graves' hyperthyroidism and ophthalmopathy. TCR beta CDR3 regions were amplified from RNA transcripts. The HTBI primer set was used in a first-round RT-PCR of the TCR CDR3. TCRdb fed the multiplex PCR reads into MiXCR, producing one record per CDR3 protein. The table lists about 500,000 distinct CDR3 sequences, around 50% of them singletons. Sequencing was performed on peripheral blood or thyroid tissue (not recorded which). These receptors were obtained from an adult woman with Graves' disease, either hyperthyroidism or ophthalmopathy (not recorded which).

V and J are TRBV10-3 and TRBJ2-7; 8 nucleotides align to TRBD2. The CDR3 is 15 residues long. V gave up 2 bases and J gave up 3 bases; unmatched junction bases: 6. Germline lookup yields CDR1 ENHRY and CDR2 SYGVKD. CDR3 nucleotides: TGTGCCATCAGTGAGGTTAGTAGCGGGAACTACGAGCAGTACTTC. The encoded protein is CAISEVSSGNYEQYF.

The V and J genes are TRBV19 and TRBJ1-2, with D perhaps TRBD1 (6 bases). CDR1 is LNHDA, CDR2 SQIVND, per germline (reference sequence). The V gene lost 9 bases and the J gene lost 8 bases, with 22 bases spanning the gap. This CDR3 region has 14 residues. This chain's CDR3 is CASRGRTGERGYTF. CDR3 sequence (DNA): TGTGCCAGCAGGGGACGGACTGGCGAAAGGGGCTACACCTTC.

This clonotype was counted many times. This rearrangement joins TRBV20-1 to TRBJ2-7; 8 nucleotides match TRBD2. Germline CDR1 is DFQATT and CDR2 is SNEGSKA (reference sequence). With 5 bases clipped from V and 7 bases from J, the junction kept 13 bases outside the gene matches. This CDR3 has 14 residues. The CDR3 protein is CSAFPREGRREQYF. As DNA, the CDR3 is TGCAGTGCTTTTCCCCGGGAGGGCCGAAGGGAGCAGTACTTC.

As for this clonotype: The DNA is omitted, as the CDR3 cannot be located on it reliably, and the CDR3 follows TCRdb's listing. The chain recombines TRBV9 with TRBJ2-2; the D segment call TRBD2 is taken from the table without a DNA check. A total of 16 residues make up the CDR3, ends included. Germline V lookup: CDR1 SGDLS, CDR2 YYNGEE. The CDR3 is CASSVGSGSGTGELSW.

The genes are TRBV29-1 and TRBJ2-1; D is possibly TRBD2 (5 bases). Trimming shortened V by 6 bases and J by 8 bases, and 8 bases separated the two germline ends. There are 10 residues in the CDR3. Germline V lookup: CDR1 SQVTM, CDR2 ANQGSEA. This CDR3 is CSVGSYEQFF. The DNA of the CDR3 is TGCAGCGTGGGGAGCTATGAGCAGTTCTTC.

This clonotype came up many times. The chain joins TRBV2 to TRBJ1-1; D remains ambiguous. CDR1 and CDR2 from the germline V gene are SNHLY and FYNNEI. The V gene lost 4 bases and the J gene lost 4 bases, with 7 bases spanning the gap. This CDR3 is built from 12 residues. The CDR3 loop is CASSVSGTEAFF. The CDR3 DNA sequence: TGTGCCAGCAGTGTGTCGGGCACTGAAGCTTTCTTT.

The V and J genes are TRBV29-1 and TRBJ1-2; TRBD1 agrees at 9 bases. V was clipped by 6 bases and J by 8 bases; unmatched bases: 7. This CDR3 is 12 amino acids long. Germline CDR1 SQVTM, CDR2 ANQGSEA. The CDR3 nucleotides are TGCAGCGTGGGGGACAGGGTGGGAGGCTACACCTTC. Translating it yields CSVGDRVGGYTF.

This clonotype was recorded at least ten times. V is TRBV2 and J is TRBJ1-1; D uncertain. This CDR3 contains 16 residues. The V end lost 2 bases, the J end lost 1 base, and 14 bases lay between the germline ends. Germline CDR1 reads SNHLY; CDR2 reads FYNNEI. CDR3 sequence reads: CASSEMAGKPNTEAFF. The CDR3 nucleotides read TGTGCCAGCAGTGAAATGGCAGGTAAACCGAACACTGAAGCTTTCTTT.

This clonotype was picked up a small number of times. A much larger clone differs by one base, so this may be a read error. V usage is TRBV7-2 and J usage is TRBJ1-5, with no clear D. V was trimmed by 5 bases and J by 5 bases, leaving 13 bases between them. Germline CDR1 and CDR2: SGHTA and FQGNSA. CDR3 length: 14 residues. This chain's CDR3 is CASSQEEGDQPQHF. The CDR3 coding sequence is TGTGCCAGCAGCCAGGAAGAGGGAGATCAGCCCCAGCATTTT.

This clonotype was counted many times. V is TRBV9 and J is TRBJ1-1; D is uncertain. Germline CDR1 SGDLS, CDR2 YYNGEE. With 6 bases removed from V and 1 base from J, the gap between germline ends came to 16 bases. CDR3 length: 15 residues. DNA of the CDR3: TGTGCCAGCACCTTGTTTACTGGAGGGAACACTGAAGCTTTCTTT. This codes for CASTLFTGGNTEAFF. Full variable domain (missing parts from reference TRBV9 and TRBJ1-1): DSGVTQTPKHLITATGQRVTLRCSPRSGDLSVYWYQQSLDQGLQFLIQYYNGEERAKGNILERFSAQQFPDLHSELNLSSLELGDSALYFCASTLFTGGNTEAFFGQGTRLTVV.

The CDR3 region is CASSRGLGGQNYGYTF. Here the CDR3 DNA reads TGTGCCAGCAGCCGGGGGCTGGGCGGACAGAACTATGGCTACACCTTC. The genes are TRBV9 and TRBJ1-2; D perhaps matches TRBD1 (6 bases). Germline V gene lookup returns CDR1 SGDLS and CDR2 YYNGEE. The CDR3 runs to 16 residues. V dropped 4 bases and J dropped 2 bases, with 18 bases sitting between them.

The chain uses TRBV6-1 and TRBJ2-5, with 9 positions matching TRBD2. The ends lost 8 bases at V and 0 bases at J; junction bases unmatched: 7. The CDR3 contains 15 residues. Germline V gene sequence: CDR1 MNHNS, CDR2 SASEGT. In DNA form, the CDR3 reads TGTGCCAGCTCGTCTAGCGGGATTCACCAAGAGACCCAGTACTTC. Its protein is CASSSSGIHQETQYF.

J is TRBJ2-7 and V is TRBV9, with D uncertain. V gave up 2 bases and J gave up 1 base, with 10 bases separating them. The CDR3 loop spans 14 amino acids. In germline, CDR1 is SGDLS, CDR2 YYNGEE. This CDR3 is CASSVSTRSYEQYF. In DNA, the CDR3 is TGTGCCAGCAGCGTTTCAACCAGGTCCTACGAGCAGTACTTC. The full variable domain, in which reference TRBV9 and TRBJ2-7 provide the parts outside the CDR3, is DSGVTQTPKHLITATGQRVTLRCSPRSGDLSVYWYQQSLDQGLQFLIQYYNGEERAKGNILERFSAQQFPDLHSELNLSSLELGDSALYFCASSVSTRSYEQYFGPGTRLTVT.

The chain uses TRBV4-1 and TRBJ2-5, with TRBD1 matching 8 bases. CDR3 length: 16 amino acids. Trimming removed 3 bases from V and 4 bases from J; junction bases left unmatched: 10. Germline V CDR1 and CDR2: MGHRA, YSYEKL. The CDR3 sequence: CASSHKMIQGAETQYF. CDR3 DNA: TGCGCCAGCAGCCACAAGATGATTCAGGGGGCAGAGACCCAGTACTTC.

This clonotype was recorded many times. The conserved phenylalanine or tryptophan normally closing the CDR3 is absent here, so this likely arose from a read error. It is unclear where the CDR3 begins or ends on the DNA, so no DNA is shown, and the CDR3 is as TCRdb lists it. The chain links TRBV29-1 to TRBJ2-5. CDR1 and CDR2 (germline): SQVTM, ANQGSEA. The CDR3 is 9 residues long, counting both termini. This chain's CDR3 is CSVEGGEFY.